This passage covers 16 T cell receptor beta chains from one sample sequenced in a study of OX40 agonist ivuxolimab in advanced cancers. Repertoires were generated with immunoSEQ multiplex PCR, while TCRdb's copy carries only in-frame clones and drops some. Altogether 65,000 to 95,000 clones are present, around 85% being singletons, with the ten largest covering less than 4.5%. The sequencing here drew on CD4+ or CD8+ T cells sorted from blood, taken in a trial of the OX40 agonist ivuxolimab. All receptors derive from an adult with an advanced solid tumor such as melanoma, head and neck, liver or kidney cancer.

This clone has just a few counts. The rearrangement links TRBV19 to TRBJ1-5; no reliable D call. CDR1 is LNHDA and CDR2 is SQIVND in the germline V gene (reference sequence). The V end was cut by 1 base, the J end by 3 bases, with 4 bases between. The CDR3 length is 13 residues. CDR3 sequence (DNA): TGTGCCAGTAGTATAGTGGCCAATCAGCCCCAGCATTTT. Protein: CASSIVANQPQHF.

The chain links TRBV5-1 to TRBJ2-7; D is ambiguous. V was cut by 2 bases and J by 2 bases, with 5 bases left in between. The CDR3 has 12 residues. Germline V lookup: CDR1 SGHRS, CDR2 YFSETQ. The CDR3 DNA reads as TGCGCCAGCAGCTTCGTTCCCTACGAGCAGTACTTC. Its protein is CASSFVPYEQYF.

This rearrangement joins TRBV28 to TRBJ1-6, with D unclear. Trimming shortened V by 7 bases and J by 14 bases, and 18 bases separated the two germline ends. Looked up from germline, CDR1 is MDHEN and CDR2 is SYDVKM. The CDR3 covers 13 residues. CDR3 protein: CASKGLGLGALHF. The CDR3, as DNA: TGTGCCAGCAAAGGGTTAGGGCTCGGGGCCCTCCACTTT.

This sequence joins TRBV27 and TRBJ2-1; the D gene could be TRBD1 or TRBD2 (6 bases each). V lost 6 bases and J lost 8, with 20 bases in between. CDR1 and CDR2 from the germline V gene are MNHEY and SMNVEV (reference sequence). The CDR3 extends over 15 amino acids. CDR3 protein: CASRNPYRGRYEQFF. CDR3 coding DNA: TGTGCCAGCAGAAACCCCTATAGGGGGAGGTATGAGCAGTTCTTC.

This clone was observed a single time. The rearrangement uses TRBV5-5 and TRBJ1-1, with no clear D. Germline V gene lookup returns CDR1 SGHKS and CDR2 YYEKEE (reference sequence). V was trimmed by 0 bases and J by 0 bases, leaving 9 bases between them. The CDR3 extends over 15 amino acids. CDR3 DNA sequence: TGTGCCAGCAGCTTGGTTGGAGACATGAACACTGAAGCTTTCTTT. Its translation: CASSLVGDMNTEAFF.

This chain uses TRBV4-3 with TRBJ2-1, with D possibly TRBD2 on 6 matching bases. This CDR3 is 15 amino acids long. Trimming shortened V by 0 bases and J by 3 bases, and 9 bases separated the two germline ends. Germline assignment: CDR1 LGHNA and CDR2 YSLEER. The CDR3 is CASSQERAGYNEQFF. The CDR3, as DNA: TGCGCCAGCAGCCAAGAAAGAGCGGGCTACAATGAGCAGTTCTTC.

The chain carries TRBV30 and TRBJ2-1; TRBD1 is a possible D gene (5 bases). The ends were cut back, 1 base at V and 2 bases at J, with 9 bases in the middle. The CDR3 runs to 14 residues. The germline CDR1 and CDR2 sequences are GTSNPN and SVGIG (reference sequence). The CDR3 region is CAWSAQGAYNEQFF. Written as DNA, the CDR3 is TGTGCCTGGAGTGCCCAGGGTGCCTACAATGAGCAGTTCTTC.

A remark on this clone: Because the CDR3's place on the DNA is in doubt, the DNA is left out and the CDR3 is given as listed by TCRdb. Other DNA sequences of this sample code for an identical CDR3. V and J are TRBV14 and TRBJ2-7; no check of the table's D call, TRBD2, against the DNA was made. Germline CDR1 SGHDN, CDR2 FVKESK. The CDR3 comprises 16 residues, both ends counted. The CDR3 sequence: CASSQDWAGGSYEQYF.

The chain joins TRBV7-3 to TRBJ2-1, with 7 bases that match TRBD2. V dropped 2 bases and J dropped 8; count of bases not matched to a gene: 6. Germline V lookup: CDR1 SGHTA, CDR2 FQGTGA. The CDR3 contains 14 residues. CDR3 DNA: TGTGCCAGCAGCTTAGGTCGCGGGAGCGATGAGCAGTTCTTC. Encoded protein: CASSLGRGSDEQFF.

The chain employs TRBV11-2 and TRBJ1-2; no reliable D call. This CDR3 is 13 amino acids long. Trimming took off 0 bases at V and 4 bases at J, with 6 bases between the two ends. Germline CDR1 and CDR2: SGHAT and FQNNGV. This chain's CDR3 is CASSLDGVYGYTF. In nucleotides, the CDR3 is TGTGCCAGCAGCTTAGATGGGGTCTATGGCTACACCTTC. Using reference TRBV11-2 and TRBJ1-2 for the parts outside the CDR3, the full variable domain is EAGVAQSPRYKIIEKRQSVAFWCNPISGHATLYWYQQILGQGPKLLIQFQNNGVVDDSQLPKDRFSAERLKGVDSTLKIQPAKLEDSAVYLCASSLDGVYGYTFGSGTRLTVV.

This sequence joins TRBV27 and TRBJ2-7; 8 bases match TRBD1. CDR3 size: 14 residues. V shed 6 bases and J 3 bases; nucleotides not matched to a gene: 7. Germline V gene sequence: CDR1 MNHEY, CDR2 SMNVEV (reference sequence). The DNA of the CDR3 is TGTGCCAGCAGACCCGGGACAGGCGTCTACGAGCAGTACTTC. Translating gives CASRPGTGVYEQYF.

V and J are TRBV7-9 and TRBJ2-4; tentatively, D is TRBD1 (5 bases). Trimming removed 4 bases at V and 1 base at J, with 14 bases between. CDR3 length equals 16 residues. Germline values: CDR1 SEHNR, CDR2 FQNEAQ (reference sequence). CDR3 residues: CASSSQTVQAKNIQYF. CDR3 bases: TGTGCCAGCAGCTCCCAGACAGTCCAGGCCAAAAACATTCAGTACTTC.

The chain recombines TRBV5-5 with TRBJ1-1; D is unclear. The CDR3 spans 11 residues. Looked up from germline, CDR1 is SGHKS and CDR2 is YYEKEE (reference sequence). Trimming took off 1 base at V and 12 bases at J, with 10 bases between the two ends. For the CDR3, the DNA is TGTGCCAGCAGCTTGAATAGAGAGCCTTTCTTT. Residues: CASSLNREPFF.

This chain joins TRBV28 and TRBJ2-5; TRBD2 is a possible D gene (5 bases). The end of the DNA is better explained by TRBJ2-7, so the J call may be wrong. This CDR3 comprises 17 residues. In germline, CDR1 is MDHEN, CDR2 SYDVKM. The CDR3 DNA sequence: TGTGCCAGCAGTTTCGTCGTTTCTGCGGGCACCCGCTACGAGCAGTACTTC. Encoded protein: CASSFVVSAGTRYEQYF.

This clone was observed a single time. The chain recombines TRBV13 with TRBJ2-7, with 14 bases that match TRBD2. This CDR3 is 16 amino acids long. With 3 bases clipped from V and 6 bases from J, the junction kept 7 bases outside the gene matches. CDR1 and CDR2 from the germline V gene are PRHDT and FYEKMQ (reference sequence). This chain's CDR3 is CASSFRGGLAGVEQYF. CDR3 in DNA: TGTGCCAGCAGCTTTAGGGGGGGACTAGCGGGAGTCGAGCAGTACTTC.

This clone showed up just a few times. The chain has TRBV7-2 and TRBJ2-7, with D tentatively TRBD1 (6 bases). Trimming took off 3 bases at V and 4 bases at J, with 10 bases between the two ends. The CDR3 spans 13 residues. Germline V gene lookup returns CDR1 SGHTA and CDR2 FQGNSA. This CDR3 is CASSFAQGYEQYF. DNA for the CDR3: TGTGCCAGCAGCTTTGCCCAGGGGTACGAGCAGTACTTC.